What follows is one T cell receptor beta chain and its context. Profiled with immunoSEQ multiplex PCR; TCRdb holds only in-frame clones, not every one. The top ten clones hold about 1.6% of a sample with 150,000 to 200,000 clones, 91% of them seen once. Germline V gives CDR1 SGDLS, CDR2 YYNGEE. V lost 0 bases and J 5 bases, leaving 12 bases between the germline ends. The length of the CDR3 is 14 residues. This entry belongs to a study of control samples from healthy donors and cancer patients. The rearrangement joins TRBV9 to TRBJ2-7; D perhaps matches TRBD2 (6 bases). Sample: blood. The origin of this receptor is a woman aged 30 to 39 in good health. The CDR3 reads CASSVGLASHEQYF. Written as DNA, the CDR3 is TGTGCCAGCAGCGTAGGGCTAGCGAGCCACGAGCAGTACTTC.